This T cell receptor beta chain was captured in a study of blood T cell repertoires in COVID-19. The CDR3 sequence is 14 residues long. Germline loops: CDR1 LNHDA, CDR2 SQIVND (reference sequence). The V gene lost 1 base and the J gene lost 0 bases, with 4 bases spanning the gap. In the original analysis: Nucleated cell counts were estimated from reference gene primer amplification. The method was immunoSEQ multiplex PCR; TCRdb's version includes in-frame clones alone and lacks a portion of them. V and J calls and clone size are copied from that table; D and trimming were computed from the DNA. The sample lists about 190,000 clones; around 78% were seen once.

The specimen was peripheral blood. This TCR was sampled from a woman older than 75 with active or convalescent COVID-19. The chain uses TRBV19 and TRBJ1-3; unclear D gene. In DNA, the CDR3 is TGTGCCAGTAGTATAGTGAGCTCTGGAAACACCATATATTTT. This sequence encodes CASSIVSSGNTIYF.